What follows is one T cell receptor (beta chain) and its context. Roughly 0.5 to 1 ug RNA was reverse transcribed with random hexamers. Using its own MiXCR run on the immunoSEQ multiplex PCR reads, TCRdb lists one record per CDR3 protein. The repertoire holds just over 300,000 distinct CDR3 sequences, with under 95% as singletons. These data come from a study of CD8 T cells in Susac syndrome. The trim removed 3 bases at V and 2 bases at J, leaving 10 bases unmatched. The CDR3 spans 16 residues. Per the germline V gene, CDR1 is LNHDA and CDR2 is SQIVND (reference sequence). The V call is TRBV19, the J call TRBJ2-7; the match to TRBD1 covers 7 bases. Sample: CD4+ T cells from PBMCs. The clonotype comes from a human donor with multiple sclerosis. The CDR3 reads CASSMSGTVGAYEQYF. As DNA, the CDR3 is TGTGCCAGTAGTATGTCTGGGACAGTGGGAGCCTACGAGCAGTACTTC.